This is a list of T cell receptor beta chains from one sample in a study of read filtering for tumor transcriptome and immune sequencing. TCRdb called the reads again in MiXCR, with one record for every CDR3 protein. The top ten hold more than 35% of the sample, which has more than 35,000 distinct CDR3 sequences, 12% to 15% seen once. Sequenced material: a population of CD138-negative cells sorted from bone marrow. These TCRs come from a donor over 35 with multiple myeloma. Each CDR3 is given with its conserved first and last residue. The D gene is left open where the match is weak. Size is omitted from some rows. Given values are once, few, many or a class for expanded clones.

d_call clone_size j_call v_call cdr3_nt cdr3_aa
TRBD2 many TRBJ2-7 TRBV13 TGTGCCAGCAGCTTAGAAGGCGGGAGCAATTACGAGCAGTACTTC CASSLEGGSNYEQYF
- many TRBJ2-3 TRBV2 TGTGCCAGCAGCTTCAAAGATACGCAGTATTTT CASSFKDTQYF
- many TRBJ1-6 TRBV20-1 TGCAGTGCCTCGACAGGCCTTTATAGCGCCCTCCACTTT CSASTGLYSALHF
- medium-sized TRBJ2-1 TRBV7-6 TGTGCCAGCAGCCCCGGACATGAGCAGTTCTTC CASSPGHEQFF
- many TRBJ2-5 TRBV11-2 TGTGCCAGCAGCTTACGGGTAGAGACCCAGTACTTC CASSLRVETQYF
TRBD1 many TRBJ1-4 TRBV7-9 TGTGCCAGCAGCCTAGGACAGGGGGCCGATGAAAAACTGTTTTTT CASSLGQGADEKLFF
- many TRBJ1-5 TRBV7-2 TGTGCCAGCAGCCTAGGGTTTGGCAATCAGCCCCAGCATTTT CASSLGFGNQPQHF
- many TRBJ2-1 TRBV19 TGTGCCAGTAGTACTACAGGGCTTGAGCAGTTCTTC CASSTTGLEQFF
- many TRBJ1-5 TRBV7-2 TGTGCCAGCAGCTTAGCGCACGAGGGATCCAATCAGCCCCAGCATTTT CASSLAHEGSNQPQHF
TRBD2 many TRBJ2-7 TRBV11-2 TGTGCCAGCAGCTTAGGAGCGGGAGGCGGCCTCTACGAGCAGTACTTC CASSLGAGGGLYEQYF
- many TRBJ2-2 TRBV10-2 TGCGCCAGCAGTGAGATTAGCGGAAGGGAGCTGTTTTTT CASSEISGRELFF
- many TRBJ2-3 TRBV29-1 TGCAGCGTCTGTCGGGACGGTGGCCCTAGGGTATATACGCAGTATTTT CSVCRDGGPRVYTQYF
- many TRBJ2-7 TRBV25-1 TGTGCCAGCAGCGGCCTGGGAATCTACGAGCAGTACTTC CASSGLGIYEQYF
- many TRBJ2-6 TRBV20-1 TGCAGTGCCCATCCGGGGGGCGCTTTCCCCTCTGGGGCCAACGTCCTGACTTTC CSAHPGGAFPSGANVLTF
- many TRBJ1-5 TRBV30 TGTGCCTGGAGTAAGGGGGGCTCAGGCAATCAGCCCCAGCATTTT CAWSKGGSGNQPQHF
TRBD1 - TRBJ2-1 TRBV5-1 TGCGCCAGCAGCCCAGGGGGACAGTACAATGAGCAGTTCTTC CASSPGGQYNEQFF
TRBD2 many TRBJ2-3 TRBV20-1 TGCAGTGCCCATCCGGGACTAGCGGGGACAGATACGCAGTATTTT CSAHPGLAGTDTQYF
- - TRBJ2-1 TRBV12-3/TRBV12-4 TGTGCCAGCAGGTCCTCAGATGATAGCTCCTACAATGAGCAGTTCTTC CASRSSDDSSYNEQFF
- many TRBJ2-1 TRBV20-1 TGCAGTGCTAGAGAGAGACTTCTCGAGTTCTTC CSARERLLEFF
- - TRBJ2-3 TRBV11-2 TGTGCCAGCAGCTTAGTCAGCGGCACAGATACGCAGTATTTT CASSLVSGTDTQYF
TRBD1 many TRBJ1-2 TRBV28 TGTGCCAGCGGGGGACAGGCTCCTTCCTATGGCTACACCTTC CASGGQAPSYGYTF
- many TRBJ2-3 TRBV3-1 TGTGCCAGCAGCCAAGTGGGGTCCGGCACAGATACGCAGTATTTT CASSQVGSGTDTQYF
- many TRBJ2-7 TRBV29-1 TGCAGCGTTGAAGGCGGACAGAGCTCCTACGAGCAGTACTTC CSVEGGQSSYEQYF
- - TRBJ1-1 TRBV29-1 TGCAGCGCCAAGGGGTGGTCAGACACTGAAGCTTTCTTT CSAKGWSDTEAFF
- many TRBJ2-7 TRBV7-7 TGTGCTAGCAGCTTAGCGATTACGATACTGACGATCTACGAGCAGTACTTC CASSLAITILTIYEQYF
- - TRBJ1-2 TRBV3-1 TGTGCCAGCAGTCCCACCCCCGGGACAAGCTATGGCTACACCTTC CASSPTPGTSYGYTF
TRBD1 many TRBJ2-5 TRBV5-4 TGTGCCAGCCGGGACAGGGAGACCCAAGAGACCCAGTACTTC CASRDRETQETQYF
- many TRBJ2-2 TRBV11-2 TGTGCCAGCAGCTTCCTGGGGTCCGGGGAGCTGTTTTTT CASSFLGSGELFF
TRBD1 medium-sized TRBJ1-1 TRBV14 TGTGCCAGCAGCCAAGATATCGGACAGGGAGCTTTCTTT CASSQDIGQGAFF
- many TRBJ1-1 TRBV4-3 TGCGCCAGCAGCCAGGGGCTCGGGGTCACTGAAGCTTTCTTT CASSQGLGVTEAFF
TRBD1 few TRBJ2-5 TRBV9 TGTGCCAGCAGCGTAGGGGACAGAACCCTAGAGACCCAGTACTTC CASSVGDRTLETQYF
- many TRBJ1-5 TRBV18 TGTGCCAGCTCACCTTCCCACCGACCGGGCGAATCGCCCCAGCATTTT CASSPSHRPGESPQHF
TRBD2 - TRBJ2-2 TRBV5-1 TGCGCCAGCAGCCGTAGCGGGCAAGGCGGCACCGGGGAGCTGTTTTTT CASSRSGQGGTGELFF
- many TRBJ2-5 TRBV5-5 TGTGCCAGCAGCGGGGTAGGGTTAGAGACCCAGTACTTC CASSGVGLETQYF
- many TRBJ1-1 TRBV29-1 TGCAGCGTTCAAATCACTGAAGCTTTCTTT CSVQITEAFF
- many TRBJ1-1 TRBV5-6 TGTGCCAGCAGCTTGTCTGGGACTGCGAACACTGAAGCTTTCTTT CASSLSGTANTEAFF
- many TRBJ2-2 TRBV9 TGTGCCAGCAGGACCGCGGACGCCGGGGAGCTGTTTTTT CASRTADAGELFF
- many TRBJ2-7 TRBV12-3/TRBV12-4 TGTGCCAGCAGTTTAGCTCTGGGCTACGAGCAGTACTTC CASSLALGYEQYF
- many TRBJ1-6 TRBV11-2 TGTGCCAGCAGCATAGGACAGCCTGGTTCGTCACCCCTCCACTTT CASSIGQPGSSPLHF